The next 9 T cell receptor beta chains were all read from a single sample in a study of tumor-infiltrating lymphocytes in primary liver carcinoma. The study co-extracted DNA and RNA from around 20-30 mg of unsorted bulk tissue. With around 500 ng total RNA as template and a constant-region primer, TCR beta cDNA was made. Three nested multiplex PCR rounds, a slightly modified ARM-PCR, produced the libraries for TCR beta. Primers for the first two PCR rounds were TRBV1-TRBV30 forward primers and a C-beta reverse primer (about 10 cycles per round). TCRdb re-analysed the multiplex PCR reads in MiXCR, keeping a single row per CDR3 protein. The data contain under 130,000 distinct CDR3 sequences, around 80% of them singletons. The source material was liver tumor tissue from sampling region 3. Subset in this sample: tumor region T3, left-lateral pole. The receptors here all came from a man aged 35-49 years with primary liver carcinoma and hepatitis B virus infection.

On this clonotype itself: One end of the junction does not line up with germline, which may come from a read error. CDR3 amino acids: CASSQDYRQGRFYGYAF. As DNA, the CDR3 is TGCGCCAGCAGCCAGGATTATCGACAGGGGCGGTTCTATGGCTACGCCTTC. V and J are TRBV4-3 and TRBJ1-2, with 8 bases that match TRBD1. Germline V gene lookup returns CDR1 LGHNA and CDR2 YSLEER. This CDR3 is built from 17 residues.

This sequence joins TRBV25-1 and TRBJ2-3; tentative D call: TRBD2 (6 bases). V lost 7 bases to trimming and J lost 6 bases, with 20 bases between them. The CDR3 length is 15 residues. Germline CDR1 MGHDK, CDR2 SYGVNS. DNA of the CDR3: TGTGCCAGCAATGCGTATGGGGGGATGAAGGATACGCAGTATTTT. This gives the protein CASNAYGGMKDTQYF.

As regards this clonotype: One junction end disagrees with the germline gene, perhaps due to a read error. The rearrangement joins TRBV12-3 or TRBV12-4 to TRBJ2-7; D is uncertain. The CDR3 extends over 11 amino acids. This chain's CDR3 is CSSSFGYEQYF. In DNA, the CDR3 is TGTTCCAGCAGTTTTGGATACGAGCAGTACTTC.

V and J are TRBV11-1 and TRBJ2-7; possible D gene TRBD1, 5 bases. The J call is doubtful: the DNA matches TRBJ2-1 better. The germline V gene encodes CDR1 SGHAT and CDR2 FQDESV (reference sequence). The CDR3 runs 12 residues. The CDR3 coding sequence is TGTGCCAATAGCCCCGACAGCTACGAGCAGTTCTTC. It yields the protein CANSPDSYEQFF.

The V gene is TRBV6-2 or TRBV6-3, the J gene TRBJ2-3; either TRBD1 or TRBD2 may fit D (6 bases each). Germline V gives CDR1 MNHEY, CDR2 SVGEGT. The ends were cut back, 8 bases at V and 5 bases at J, with 17 bases in the middle. The CDR3 length is 14 residues. CDR3 nucleotide sequence: TGTGCCAGCGGTCCCCGACTAGGGGGAGATACGCAGTATTTT. It codes for CASGPRLGGDTQYF.

With respect to this clonotype: Since a much larger clone is just one base distant, this may be a read error. The J gene is TRBJ1-5, the V gene TRBV28; weak D call: TRBD1 (5 bases). The V end lost 8 bases, the J end lost 7 bases, and 12 bases lay between the germline ends. Germline assignment: CDR1 MDHEN and CDR2 SYDVKM. CDR3 size: 12 residues. The CDR3 nucleotides are TGTGCCAGCTGTTCGCCAGGGCAGCCCCAGCATTTT. It codes for CASCSPGQPQHF.

The gene calls are TRBV29-1 and TRBJ2-7, with TRBD1 identical over 7 bases. This CDR3 region has 16 residues. Losses at the gene ends were 8 bases for V and 3 bases for J; bases not matched to a gene: 19. The germline gives CDR1 SQVTM, CDR2 ANQGSEA. The CDR3 loop reads CSIDRSGTVGSYEQYF. DNA for the CDR3: TGCAGCATCGATCGGTCGGGGACAGTAGGAAGCTACGAGCAGTACTTC.

The chain has TRBV5-1 and TRBJ2-1, with D tentatively TRBD1 (6 bases). Per germline, CDR1 SGHRS and CDR2 YFSETQ. CDR3 size: 16 residues. CDR3 nucleotide sequence: TGCTACAGCAGCTTGGCCGAAGGACAGCCCTACAATGAGCAGTTCTTC. It translates to CYSSLAEGQPYNEQFF.

Remarks on this clonotype: Relative to the germline gene, one junction end is altered; a read error may explain this. The chain recombines TRBV12-3 or TRBV12-4 with TRBJ1-4; no firm D call. The CDR3 is made up of 16 amino acids. The CDR3 nucleotides read TGTGACAGCAATCACCAATGTCGGACCCCTCATGAAAAACTGTTTTTT. Encoded protein: CDSNHQCRTPHEKLFF.